This TCR beta chain was identified during a study of blood T cell repertoires in COVID-19. Study-level background: Sites across the United States, Italy and Spain contributed samples from acute and convalescent COVID-19.

Symptom resolution, clearance, or two negative PCRs marked the recovered donors of Cohort 3. In the original analysis: It was from reference gene primer amplification that nucleated cell counts were estimated. TCRdb's table, derived via immunoSEQ multiplex PCR, lists solely in-frame clones and lacks some. D and trimming come from the DNA, and the V and J calls and clone size come from that table. The sample has under 200,000 clones, roughly 83% seen once; the top ten hold roughly 13%. The CDR3 runs to 15 residues. Trimming removed 1 base at V and 1 base at J, with 11 bases between. Germline lookup yields CDR1 SGHVS and CDR2 FQNEAQ.

Material: PBMCs or T cells enriched from blood (not recorded which). The receptor was isolated from a woman aged 55-70 years who had recovered from COVID-19. This chain joins TRBV7-8 and TRBJ2-7; no definite D call. CDR3 nucleotides: TGTGCCAGCAGCTTAGTAGGTGCGGTATCCTACGAGCAGTACTTC. It is translated as CASSLVGAVSYEQYF.